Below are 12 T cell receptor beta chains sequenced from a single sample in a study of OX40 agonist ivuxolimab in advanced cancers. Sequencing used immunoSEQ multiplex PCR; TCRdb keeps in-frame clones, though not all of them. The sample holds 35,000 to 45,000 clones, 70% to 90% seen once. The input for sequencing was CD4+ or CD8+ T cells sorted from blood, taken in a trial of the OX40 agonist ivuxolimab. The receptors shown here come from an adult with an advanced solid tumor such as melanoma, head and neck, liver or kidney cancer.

The chain's CDR3 is CASSIRAASGANVLTF. The CDR3 bases are TGTGCCAGTAGTATACGGGCGGCCTCTGGGGCCAACGTCCTGACTTTC. The chain couples TRBV19 to TRBJ2-6; no reliable D call. This CDR3 spans 16 amino acids. CDR1 and CDR2 from the germline V gene are LNHDA and SQIVND (reference sequence). Trimming cost V 2 bases and J 0 bases, with 8 bases left between them. Variable domain in full (rest from reference TRBV19 and TRBJ2-6): DGGITQSPKYLFRKEGQNVTLSCEQNLNHDAMYWYRQDPGQGLRLIYYSQIVNDFQKGDIAEGYSVSREKKESFPLTVTSAQKNPTAFYLCASSIRAASGANVLTFGAGSRLTVL.

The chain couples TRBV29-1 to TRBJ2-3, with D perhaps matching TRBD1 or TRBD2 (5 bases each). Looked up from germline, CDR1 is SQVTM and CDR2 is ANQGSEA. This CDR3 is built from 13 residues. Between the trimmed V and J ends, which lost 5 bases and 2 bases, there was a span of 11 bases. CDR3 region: CSVTGTFTDTQYF. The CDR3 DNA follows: TGCAGCGTTACCGGGACGTTCACAGATACGCAGTATTTT.

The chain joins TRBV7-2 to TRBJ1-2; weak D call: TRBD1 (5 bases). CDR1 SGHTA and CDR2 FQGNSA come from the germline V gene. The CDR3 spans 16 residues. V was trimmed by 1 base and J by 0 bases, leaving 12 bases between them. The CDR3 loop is CASSLGWGAANYGYTF. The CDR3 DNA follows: TGTGCCAGCAGCTTAGGGTGGGGCGCAGCTAACTATGGCTACACCTTC.

CDR3 nucleotide sequence: TGCGCCAGCAGTGAGTACGGGAGCAACACCGGGGAGCTGTTTTTT. Protein sequence: CASSEYGSNTGELFF. This chain connects TRBV10-1 to TRBJ2-2, with D possibly TRBD2 on 6 matching bases. Between the trimmed V and J ends, which lost 1 base and 2 bases, there was a span of 8 bases. CDR1 and CDR2 (germline): WNHNN, SYGVQD (reference sequence). The CDR3 contains 15 residues.

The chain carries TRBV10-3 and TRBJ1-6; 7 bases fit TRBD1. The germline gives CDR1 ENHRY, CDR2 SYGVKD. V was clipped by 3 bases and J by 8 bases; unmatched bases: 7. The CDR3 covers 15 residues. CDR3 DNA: TGTGCCATCAGTGATTCGGCCAGGGGGTATTCACCCCTCCACTTT. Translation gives CAISDSARGYSPLHF.

CDR3 DNA: TGTGCCAGCAGCTCAGGGGTTGGCTACACCTTC. Protein product: CASSSGVGYTF. The rearrangement uses TRBV7-6 and TRBJ1-2; D perhaps matches TRBD1 (6 bases). V lost 4 bases and J 7 bases, leaving 7 bases between the germline ends. The CDR3 contains 11 residues. Germline V gives CDR1 SGHVS, CDR2 FNYEAQ.

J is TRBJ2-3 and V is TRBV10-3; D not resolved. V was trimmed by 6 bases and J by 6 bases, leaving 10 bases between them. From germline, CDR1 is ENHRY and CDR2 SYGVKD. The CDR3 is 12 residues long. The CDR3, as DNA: TGTGCCATCAGCTTTGAGGTCGATACGCAGTATTTT. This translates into CAISFEVDTQYF.

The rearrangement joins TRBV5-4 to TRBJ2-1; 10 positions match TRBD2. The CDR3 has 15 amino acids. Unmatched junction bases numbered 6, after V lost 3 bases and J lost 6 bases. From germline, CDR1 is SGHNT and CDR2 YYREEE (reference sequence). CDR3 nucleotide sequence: TGTGCCAGCAGCTCTAGCGGGAGATCCCCCAATGAGCAGTTCTTC. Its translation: CASSSSGRSPNEQFF.

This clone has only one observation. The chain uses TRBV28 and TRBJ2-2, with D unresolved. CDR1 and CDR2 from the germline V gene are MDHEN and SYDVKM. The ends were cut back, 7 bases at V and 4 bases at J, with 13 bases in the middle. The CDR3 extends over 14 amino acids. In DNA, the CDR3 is TGTGCCAGCATAAAAGGGCTGATCACCGGGGAGCTGTTTTTT. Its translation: CASIKGLITGELFF.

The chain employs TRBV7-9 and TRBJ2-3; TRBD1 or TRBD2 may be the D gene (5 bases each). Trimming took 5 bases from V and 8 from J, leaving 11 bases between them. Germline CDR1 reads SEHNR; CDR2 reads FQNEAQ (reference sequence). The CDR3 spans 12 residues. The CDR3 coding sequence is TGTGCCAGCAGCCCGATTGGGGGTACGCAGTATTTT. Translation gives CASSPIGGTQYF.

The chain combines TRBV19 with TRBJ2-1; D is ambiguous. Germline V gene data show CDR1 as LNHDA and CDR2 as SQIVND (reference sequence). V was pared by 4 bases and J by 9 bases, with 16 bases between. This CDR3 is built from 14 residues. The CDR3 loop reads CASSTTGPLSEQFF. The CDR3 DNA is TGTGCCAGTAGTACGACCGGGCCCTTAAGTGAGCAGTTCTTC.

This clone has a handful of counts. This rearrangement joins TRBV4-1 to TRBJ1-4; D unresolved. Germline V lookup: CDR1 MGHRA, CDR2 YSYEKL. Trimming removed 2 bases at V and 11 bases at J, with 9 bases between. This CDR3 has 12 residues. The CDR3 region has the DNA TGCGCCAGCAGCCAAAGACGGACCAAACTGTTTTTT. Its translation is CASSQRRTKLFF.